This T cell receptor beta chain is drawn from a study of regulatory T cells in long-lasting Graves disease. Study-wide points: A greater number of public clonotypes (approximately 2,500) was shared by persistent patients than by new patients (over 900).

Germline CDR1 MNHEY, CDR2 SVGAGI. The CDR3 is 12 amino acids. V was clipped by 2 bases and J by 13 bases; unmatched bases: 6. Stated time point: newly diagnosed GD, antithyroid drugs for less than 3 months. Making the TCR library involved RNA that had been extracted from PBMCs. Remarks on this clonotype: Its matching antigen is unknown.

Combining iRepertoire HTBI primers with Arm-PCR of CDR3 regions, the authors built TCR beta libraries. MiXCR was run by TCRdb on the multiplex PCR reads, yielding one entry per CDR3 protein. The top ten clones hold more than 10% of a sample with approximately 560,000 distinct CDR3 sequences, roughly a sixth of them seen once. These data were also filed under a second study, of T cells in Graves' hyperthyroidism and ophthalmopathy.

This chain joins TRBV6-5 and TRBJ1-2; 8 bases agree with TRBD1. The sequence was collected from a young man with Graves disease. The sample was peripheral blood mononuclear cells (PBMCs), taken at new diagnosis, from a patient treated with antithyroid drugs. The CDR3 reads CASSYGQGRATF. The CDR3 DNA sequence: TGTGCCAGCAGTTACGGACAGGGCCGGGCCACCTTC.